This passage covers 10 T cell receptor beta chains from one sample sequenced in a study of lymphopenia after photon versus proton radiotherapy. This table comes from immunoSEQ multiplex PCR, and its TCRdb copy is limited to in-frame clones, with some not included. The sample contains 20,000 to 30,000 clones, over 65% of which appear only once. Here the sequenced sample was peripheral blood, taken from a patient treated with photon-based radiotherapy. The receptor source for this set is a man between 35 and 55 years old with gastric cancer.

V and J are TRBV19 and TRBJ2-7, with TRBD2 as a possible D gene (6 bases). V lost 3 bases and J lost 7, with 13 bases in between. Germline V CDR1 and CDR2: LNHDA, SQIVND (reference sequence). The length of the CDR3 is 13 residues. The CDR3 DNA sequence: TGTGCCAGTAGTATGGAGGGTTACCGGGAGCAGTACTTC. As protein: CASSMEGYREQYF. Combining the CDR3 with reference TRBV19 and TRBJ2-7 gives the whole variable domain DGGITQSPKYLFRKEGQNVTLSCEQNLNHDAMYWYRQDPGQGLRLIYYSQIVNDFQKGDIAEGYSVSREKKESFPLTVTSAQKNPTAFYLCASSMEGYREQYFGPGTRLTVT.

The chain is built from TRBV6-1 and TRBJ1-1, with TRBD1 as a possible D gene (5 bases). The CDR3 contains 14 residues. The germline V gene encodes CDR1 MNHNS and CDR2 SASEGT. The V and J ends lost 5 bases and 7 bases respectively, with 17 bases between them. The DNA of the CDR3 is TGTGCCAGCAGTCCACGGGGCGGACACATTGAAGCTTTCTTT. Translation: CASSPRGGHIEAFF.

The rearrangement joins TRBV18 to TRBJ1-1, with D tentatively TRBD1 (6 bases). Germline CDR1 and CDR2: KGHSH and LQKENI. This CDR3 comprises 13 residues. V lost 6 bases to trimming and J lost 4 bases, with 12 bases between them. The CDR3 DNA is TGTGCCAGCTCTCCGACAGGTCCCACTGAAGCTTTCTTT. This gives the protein CASSPTGPTEAFF.

This CDR3 reads CASRGQSTDTQYF. The DNA for the CDR3 is TGTGCCAGTAGAGGACAGAGCACAGATACGCAGTATTTT. V usage is TRBV19 and J usage is TRBJ2-3; a weak D match, TRBD1 (6 bases). Germline V lookup: CDR1 LNHDA, CDR2 SQIVND (reference sequence). CDR3 length: 13 residues. Trimming stripped 6 bases from V and 0 bases from J, with 7 bases between.

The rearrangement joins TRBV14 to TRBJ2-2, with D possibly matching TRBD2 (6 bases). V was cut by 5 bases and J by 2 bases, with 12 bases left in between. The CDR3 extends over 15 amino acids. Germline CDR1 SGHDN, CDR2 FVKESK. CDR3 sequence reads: CASSSTSPNTGELFF. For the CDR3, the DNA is TGTGCCAGCAGCTCAACTAGCCCCAACACCGGGGAGCTGTTTTTT.

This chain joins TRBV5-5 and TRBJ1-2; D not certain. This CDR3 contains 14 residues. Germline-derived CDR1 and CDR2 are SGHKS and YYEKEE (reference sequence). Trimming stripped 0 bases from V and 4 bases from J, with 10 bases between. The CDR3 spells CASSLGGQTYGYTF. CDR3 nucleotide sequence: TGTGCCAGCAGCTTGGGTGGCCAGACCTATGGCTACACCTTC.

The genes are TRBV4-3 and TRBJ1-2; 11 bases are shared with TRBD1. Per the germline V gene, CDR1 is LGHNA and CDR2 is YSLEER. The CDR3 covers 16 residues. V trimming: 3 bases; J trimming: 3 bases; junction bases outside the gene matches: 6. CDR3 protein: CASSQWTGGGDYGYTF. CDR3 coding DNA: TGCGCCAGCAGCCAGTGGACAGGGGGCGGTGACTATGGCTACACCTTC.

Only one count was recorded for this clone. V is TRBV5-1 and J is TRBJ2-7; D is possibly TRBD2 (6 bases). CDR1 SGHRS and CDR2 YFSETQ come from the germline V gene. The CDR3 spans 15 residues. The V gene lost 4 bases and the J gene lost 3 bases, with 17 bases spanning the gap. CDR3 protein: CASSRKKEGYYEQYF. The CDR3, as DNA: TGCGCCAGCAGCCGCAAGAAGGAGGGATACTACGAGCAGTACTTC.

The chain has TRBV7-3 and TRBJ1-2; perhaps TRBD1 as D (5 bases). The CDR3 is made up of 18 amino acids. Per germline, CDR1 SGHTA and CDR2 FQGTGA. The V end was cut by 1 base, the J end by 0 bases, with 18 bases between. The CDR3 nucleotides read TGTGCCAGCAGCTTAATCCCCGGCAGGGCTTCAGCTAACTATGGCTACACCTTC. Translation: CASSLIPGRASANYGYTF.

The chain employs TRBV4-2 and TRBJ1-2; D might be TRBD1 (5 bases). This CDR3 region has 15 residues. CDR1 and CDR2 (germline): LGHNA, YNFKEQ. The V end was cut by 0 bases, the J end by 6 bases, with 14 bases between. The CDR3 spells CASSQDRLGGDGYTF. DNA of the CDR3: TGTGCCAGCAGCCAAGATCGCCTCGGGGGGGATGGCTACACCTTC.